Included here is one T cell receptor (beta chain) sequence, with context. Its specificity is unknown. Using immunoSEQ multiplex PCR, the repertoire was profiled, and TCRdb retains in-frame clones only, with some absent. This table has fewer than 80,000 clones, around 80% appearing once. The V segment lost 1 base and the J segment 3 bases; nucleotides outside the gene matches: 7. CDR1 and CDR2 (germline): PRHDT, FYEKMQ (reference sequence). The CDR3 is 17 amino acids. This record belongs to a study of early stage breast cancer tumors. Study at large: Of some 16 invasive breast tumors, about a dozen were hormone receptor-positive, HER2-negative. Average read coverage per sample was around 10-fold. Study findings and constraints: Enriched TCRB sequences shared across patients were mostly commonly generated sequences. Compared with adjacent normal breast tissue, tumors showed roughly 2.5-fold greater T cell density and higher clonality.

The specimen was blood. The chain uses TRBV13 and TRBJ2-3, with 10 positions matching TRBD2. This TCR came from a person aged 40 to 49 with breast cancer. CDR3 sequence reads: CASSLEVAGGRTDTQYF. The CDR3 DNA reads TGTGCCAGCAGCTTAGAAGTAGCGGGAGGTCGGACAGATACGCAGTATTTT.